This T cell receptor beta chain was sequenced in a study of Ad26.COV2.S vaccination and SARS-CoV-2 variants. Across the study: Intramuscular Ad26.COV2.S at 5x10^10 or 1x10^11 viral particles.

The table came from immunoSEQ multiplex PCR; TCRdb's copy has only in-frame clones and leaves some out. This sample has approximately 480,000 clones, with about 83% found just once. Treatment specified: roughly 20 received Ad26.COV2.S at low or high dose, single or two shots; several received placebo; per-sample allocation not given. Following the first vaccine or placebo injection, samples were taken on day 63. Donation came from an adult in Boston who was aged 18-55 years. As regards this clone: The target antigen is unknown.

V was pared by 0 bases and J by 10 bases, with 1 base of the junction left unmatched. CDR3 length: 12 residues. Looked up from germline, CDR1 is SGHDT and CDR2 is YYEEEE. Study-level results: Recipients given vaccine exceeded placebo recipients in spike-specific TCR breadth. Vaccinees reportedly had broad spike-specific CD8+ and CD4+ T cell responses.

The clonotype was recovered from a person aged 18 to 59 who received the Ad26.COV2.S COVID-19 vaccine or a placebo. V is TRBV5-6 and J is TRBJ1-1, with TRBD1 matching over 9 bases. The source material was peripheral blood, sampled in a trial of Ad26.COV2.S vaccine versus placebo. The DNA for the CDR3 is TGTGCCAGCAGCTTGGGGGACAGGGCAGCTTTCTTT. Translated: CASSLGDRAAFF.